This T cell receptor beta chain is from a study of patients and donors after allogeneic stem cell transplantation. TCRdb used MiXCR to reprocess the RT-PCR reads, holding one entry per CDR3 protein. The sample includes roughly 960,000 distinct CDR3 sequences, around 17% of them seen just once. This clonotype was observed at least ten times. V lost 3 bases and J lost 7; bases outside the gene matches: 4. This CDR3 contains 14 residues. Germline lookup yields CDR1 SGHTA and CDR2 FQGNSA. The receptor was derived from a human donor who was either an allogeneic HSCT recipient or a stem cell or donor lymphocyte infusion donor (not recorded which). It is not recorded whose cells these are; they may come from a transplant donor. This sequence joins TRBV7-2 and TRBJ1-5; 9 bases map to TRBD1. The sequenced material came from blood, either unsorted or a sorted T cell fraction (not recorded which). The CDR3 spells CASSLDRGGQPQHF. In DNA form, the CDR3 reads TGTGCCAGCAGCTTGGACAGGGGCGGGCAGCCCCAGCATTTT.